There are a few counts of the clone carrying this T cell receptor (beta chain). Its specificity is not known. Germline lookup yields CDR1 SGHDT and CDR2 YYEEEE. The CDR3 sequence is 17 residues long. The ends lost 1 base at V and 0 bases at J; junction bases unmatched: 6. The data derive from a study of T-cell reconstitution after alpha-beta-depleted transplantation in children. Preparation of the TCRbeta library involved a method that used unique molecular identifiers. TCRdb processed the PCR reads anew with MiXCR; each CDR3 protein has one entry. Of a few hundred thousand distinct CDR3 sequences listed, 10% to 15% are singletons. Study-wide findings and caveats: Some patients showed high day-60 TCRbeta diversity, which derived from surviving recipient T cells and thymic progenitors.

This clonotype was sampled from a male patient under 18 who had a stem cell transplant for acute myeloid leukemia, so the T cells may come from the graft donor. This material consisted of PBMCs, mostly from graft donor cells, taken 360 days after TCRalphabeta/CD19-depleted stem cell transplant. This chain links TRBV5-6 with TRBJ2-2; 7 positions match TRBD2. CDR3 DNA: TGTGCCAGCAGCTTGCCAAACCTAGCGGCGAACACCGGGGAGCTGTTTTTT. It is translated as CASSLPNLAANTGELFF.